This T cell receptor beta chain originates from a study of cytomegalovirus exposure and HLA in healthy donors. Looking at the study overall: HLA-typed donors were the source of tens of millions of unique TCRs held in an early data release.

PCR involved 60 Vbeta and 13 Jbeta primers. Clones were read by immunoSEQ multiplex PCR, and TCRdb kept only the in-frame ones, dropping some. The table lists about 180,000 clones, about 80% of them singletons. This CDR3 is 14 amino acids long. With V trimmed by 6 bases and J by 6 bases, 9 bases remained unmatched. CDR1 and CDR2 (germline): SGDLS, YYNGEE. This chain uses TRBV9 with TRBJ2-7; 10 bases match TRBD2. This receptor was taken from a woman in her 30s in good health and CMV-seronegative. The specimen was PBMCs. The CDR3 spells CASTLLASGGEQYF. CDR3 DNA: TGTGCCAGCACCCTTTTGGCTAGCGGGGGCGAGCAGTACTTC.